Below are 10 T cell receptor beta chains sequenced from a single sample in a study of early stage breast cancer tumors. The assay was immunoSEQ multiplex PCR, and TCRdb's table has in-frame clones only and misses some. This table has approximately 9,300 clones, over 70% appearing once. The sequencing input was normal breast tissue next to the tumor. Source of these receptors: a person in their 40s with breast cancer.

The chain couples TRBV6-1 to TRBJ2-7; perhaps TRBD2 as D (5 bases). The ends were cut back, 4 bases at V and 11 bases at J, with 18 bases in the middle. Germline CDR1 is MNHNS and CDR2 is SASEGT. The CDR3 sequence is 13 residues long. The CDR3 bases are TGTGCCAGCAGTGGGTCGGACTCTTCGTTCGAGTACTTC. It is translated as CASSGSDSSFEYF.

The chain employs TRBV6-6 and TRBJ2-1; no reliable D call. The CDR3 loop spans 15 amino acids. CDR1 and CDR2 from the germline V gene are MNHNY and SVGAGI (reference sequence). The V gene lost 6 bases and the J gene lost 4 bases, with 16 bases spanning the gap. Here the CDR3 reads CASRGALGVYNEQFF. Written as DNA, the CDR3 is TGTGCCAGCAGAGGAGCCCTTGGGGTTTACAATGAGCAGTTCTTC.

Comment on this clone: Distinct nucleotide sequences in the sample also encode this CDR3. The CDR3 bases are TGTGCCAGCAGCGTAGATTTGACCGGGGAGCTGTTTTTT. Translation gives CASSVDLTGELFF. The genes are TRBV9 and TRBJ2-2, with D unclear. CDR1 SGDLS and CDR2 YYNGEE come from the germline V gene. V was clipped by 0 bases and J by 5 bases, with 5 bases between them. This CDR3 is built from 13 residues.

The chain employs TRBV4-2 and TRBJ1-4; D is perhaps TRBD1 (5 bases). This CDR3 comprises 15 residues. Trimming left V 0 bases short and J 6 bases short, with 11 bases between. The germline V gene has CDR1 LGHNA and CDR2 YNFKEQ. The CDR3 is CASSQDLGVYEKLFF. The CDR3 nucleotides read TGTGCCAGCAGCCAAGATTTGGGGGTTTATGAAAAACTGTTTTTT.

In the case of this clone: Other DNA sequences from this sample encode an identical CDR3 as well. The chain joins TRBV6-5 to TRBJ2-1, with 9 bases fitting TRBD2. The CDR3 totals 15 residues. The junction had 6 bases not matched to a gene; V was cut back by 6 bases and J by 3 bases. Germline CDR1 reads MNHEY; CDR2 reads SVGAGI. CDR3 DNA sequence: TGTGCCAGCAGAGCGGGGGGCGGGAGCTACAATGAGCAGTTCTTC. It codes for CASRAGGGSYNEQFF.

The chain has TRBV10-2 and TRBJ1-1; the D is unclear. Germline CDR1 reads WSHSY; CDR2 reads SAAADI. The CDR3 is 11 residues long. V gave up 8 bases and J gave up 0 bases, with 4 bases separating them. The CDR3 region has the DNA TGCGCCAGCCGCATGAACACTGAAGCTTTCTTT. It yields the protein CASRMNTEAFF.

The CDR3 sequence is CASGQGLPGANVLTF. DNA for the CDR3: TGTGCTAGTGGTCAAGGACTCCCTGGGGCCAACGTCCTGACTTTC. V is TRBV12-5 and J is TRBJ2-6; perhaps TRBD2 as D (5 bases). Germline CDR1 is LGHNT and CDR2 is FRNRAP. The length of the CDR3 is 15 residues. Trimming took 5 bases from V and 2 from J, leaving 10 bases between them. Variable domain in full (rest from reference TRBV12-5 and TRBJ2-6): DARVTQTPRHKVTEMGQEVTMRCQPILGHNTVFWYRQTMMQGLELLAYFRNRAPLDDSGMPKDRFSAEMPDATLATLKIQPSEPRDSAVYFCASGQGLPGANVLTFGAGSRLTVL.

As for this clone: Sequence at one end of the junction differs from germline and may be a read error. The chain uses TRBV11-3 and TRBJ2-2; TRBD1 aligns across 7 bases. The CDR3 spans 14 residues. CDR1 and CDR2 from the germline V gene are SGHNT and YENEEA. CDR3 coding DNA: TGTGCCAGCAGTTTAGGGACAGTCACCGGGGAGCTGTTTTTT. Its translation is CASSLGTVTGELFF.

The chain uses TRBV11-2 and TRBJ2-5, with 15 bases identical to TRBD2. Germline lookup yields CDR1 SGHAT and CDR2 FQNNGV. The ends lost 4 bases at V and 10 bases at J; junction bases unmatched: 4. The CDR3 extends over 14 amino acids. The CDR3 DNA follows: TGTGCCAGCAGCTCGGGGACTAGCGGGAGGTACCAGTACTTC. Translated: CASSSGTSGRYQYF.

The J gene is TRBJ2-5, the V gene TRBV27; no clear D gene. The CDR3 contains 12 residues. V was cut by 5 bases and J by 0 bases, with 4 bases left in between. Per the germline V gene, CDR1 is MNHEY and CDR2 is SMNVEV (reference sequence). The CDR3 bases are TGTGCCAGCAGTGCGAACCAAGAGACCCAGTACTTC. This gives the protein CASSANQETQYF.